This T cell receptor beta chain was found in a study of regulatory T cells in long-lasting Graves disease. The V gene lost 3 bases and the J gene lost 0 bases, with 13 bases spanning the gap. This CDR3 is 16 amino acids long. Germline lookup yields CDR1 MNHEY and CDR2 SVGAGI. Regarding time point: newly diagnosed GD, antithyroid drugs for less than 3 months. Researchers made the TCR library from RNA that was extracted from PBMCs. CDR3 regions were amplified by Arm-PCR using iRepertoire HTBI primers to build TCR beta libraries. MiXCR was run by TCRdb on the multiplex PCR reads, yielding one entry per CDR3 protein. The repertoire holds about 540,000 distinct CDR3 sequences, with 13% as singletons. This sample was also put to use in a study of T cells in Graves' hyperthyroidism and ophthalmopathy. That report notes: Patients aged 18 to 65 had newly diagnosed hyperthyroidism of under 2 months' duration.

The chain carries TRBV6-5 and TRBJ2-3, with D possibly being TRBD1 (7 bases). This clonotype originated in a man aged 30 to 39 with Graves disease. Sequencing was performed on peripheral blood mononuclear cells (PBMCs), taken at new diagnosis, from a patient treated with antithyroid drugs. CDR3 in amino acids: CASSYLAGQSTDTQYF. DNA for the CDR3: TGTGCCAGCAGTTATTTGGCGGGACAGAGCACAGATACGCAGTATTTT.